Reported below is one T cell receptor beta chain. The sample comes from a study of blood T cell repertoires in COVID-19. CDR3 size: 15 residues. V was pared by 5 bases and J by 4 bases, with 6 bases of the junction left unmatched. Germline lookup yields CDR1 LNHDA and CDR2 SQIVND (reference sequence). Here immunoSEQ multiplex PCR was the method, and the copy in TCRdb shows in-frame clones only, minus some. The sample includes roughly 300,000 clones, approximately 91% of them seen just once. Sequenced: PBMCs or T cells enriched from blood (not recorded which). The source is a woman aged 40 to 50 with acute COVID-19. The chain links TRBV19 to TRBJ2-1, with 9 bases identical to TRBD1. CDR3 residues: CASSSDRGEYNEQFF. CDR3 nucleotides: TGTGCCAGTAGTTCCGACAGGGGGGAGTACAATGAGCAGTTCTTC.